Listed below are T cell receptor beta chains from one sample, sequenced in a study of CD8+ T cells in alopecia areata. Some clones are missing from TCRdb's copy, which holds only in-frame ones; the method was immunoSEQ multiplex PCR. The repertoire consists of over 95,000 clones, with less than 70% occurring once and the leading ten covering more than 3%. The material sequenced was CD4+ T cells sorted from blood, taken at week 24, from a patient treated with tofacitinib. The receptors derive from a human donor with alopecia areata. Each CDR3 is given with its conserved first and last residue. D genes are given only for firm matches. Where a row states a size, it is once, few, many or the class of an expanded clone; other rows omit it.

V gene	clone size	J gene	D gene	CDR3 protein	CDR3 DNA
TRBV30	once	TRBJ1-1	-	CAWNIGVSTEAFF	TGTGCCTGGAACATCGGGGTGAGCACTGAAGCTTTCTTT
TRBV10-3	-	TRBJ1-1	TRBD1	CATLGQLNTEAFF	TGTGCCACCCTGGGACAGCTGAACACTGAAGCTTTCTTT
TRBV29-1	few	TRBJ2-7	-	CSVETRSLYEQYF	TGCAGCGTTGAGACGCGGTCTTTGTACGAGCAGTACTTC
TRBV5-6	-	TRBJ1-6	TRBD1	CASSWATGVYNSPLHF	TGTGCCAGCAGCTGGGCGACAGGGGTCTATAATTCACCCCTCCACTTT
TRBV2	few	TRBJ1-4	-	CASSETEKLFF	TGTGCCAGCAGTGAGACCGAAAAACTGTTTTTT
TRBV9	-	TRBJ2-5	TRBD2	CASSVGLAGDQETQYF	TGTGCCAGCAGCGTAGGACTAGCGGGGGACCAAGAGACCCAGTACTTC
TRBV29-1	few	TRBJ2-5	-	CSVVSPRIETQYF	TGCAGCGTTGTTAGCCCGAGGATCGAGACCCAGTACTTC
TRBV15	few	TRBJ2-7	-	CATRRGDTGLYEQYF	TGTGCCACCCGGCGGGGCGACACGGGCCTCTACGAGCAGTACTTC
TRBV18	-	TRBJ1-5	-	CASSPLTGLDQPQHF	TGTGCCAGCTCACCCCTCACGGGATTGGATCAGCCCCAGCATTTT
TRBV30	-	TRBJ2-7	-	CAWSVLRGSEQYF	TGTGCCTGGAGTGTACTGAGGGGATCCGAGCAGTACTTC
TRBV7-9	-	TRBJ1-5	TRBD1	CASDRGRGQPQHF	TGTGCCTCTGACAGGGGGCGAGGTCAGCCCCAGCATTTT
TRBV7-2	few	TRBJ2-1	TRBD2	CASSPGLAGYEQFF	TGTGCCAGCAGCCCGGGACTAGCGGGTTATGAGCAGTTCTTC
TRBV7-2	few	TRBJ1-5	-	CASSQTGENQPQHF	TGTGCCAGCAGCCAAACGGGGGAGAATCAGCCCCAGCATTTT
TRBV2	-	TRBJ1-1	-	CASSPDARTEAFF	TGTGCCAGCAGTCCCGACGCACGCACTGAAGCTTTCTTT
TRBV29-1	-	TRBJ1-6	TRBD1	CSVGAGTGDSPLHF	TGCAGCGTGGGGGCCGGGACAGGGGATTCACCCCTCCACTTT
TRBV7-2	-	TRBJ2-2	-	CASSLVVRDTGELFF	TGTGCCAGCAGCTTAGTCGTTAGGGACACCGGGGAGCTGTTTTTT
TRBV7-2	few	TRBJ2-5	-	CASSWAGSQETQYF	TGTGCCAGCAGCTGGGCAGGGAGCCAAGAGACCCAGTACTTC
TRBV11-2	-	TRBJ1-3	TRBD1	CASSRRDSLSGNTIYF	TGTGCCAGCAGCCGACGGGACAGCCTCTCTGGAAACACCATATATTTT
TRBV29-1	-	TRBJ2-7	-	CSVEEAYEQYF	TGCAGCGTGGAAGAGGCCTACGAGCAGTACTTC
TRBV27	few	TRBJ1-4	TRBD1	CASSLSAGTGGKLFF	TGTGCCAGCAGTCTCTCGGCCGGGACAGGTGGAAAACTGTTTTTT
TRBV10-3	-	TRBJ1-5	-	CAIRTGPDQPQHF	TGTGCCATCAGGACTGGCCCAGATCAGCCCCAGCATTTT
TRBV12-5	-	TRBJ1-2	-	CASGLVPGYYGYTF	TGTGCTAGTGGTTTGGTACCAGGGTACTATGGCTACACCTTC
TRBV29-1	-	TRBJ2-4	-	CSVARGNAKNIQYF	TGCAGCGTTGCAAGGGGTAACGCCAAAAACATTCAGTACTTC
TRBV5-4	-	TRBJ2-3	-	CASSSPADVDTQYF	TGTGCCAGCAGCTCTCCCGCCGACGTAGATACGCAGTATTTT
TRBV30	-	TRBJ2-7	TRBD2	CAWSGLAEARQYF	TGTGCCTGGAGTGGACTAGCGGAGGCTCGGCAGTACTTC
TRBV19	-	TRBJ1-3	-	CASRTAGGSGNTIYF	TGTGCCTCAAGGACCGCGGGGGGGTCTGGAAACACCATATATTTT
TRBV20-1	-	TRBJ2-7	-	CSVKGSYEQYF	TGCAGTGTAAAGGGATCCTACGAGCAGTACTTC
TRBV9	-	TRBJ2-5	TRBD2	CASSVVAGTKETQYF	TGTGCCAGCAGCGTGGTAGCGGGTACAAAAGAGACCCAGTACTTC
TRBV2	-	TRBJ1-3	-	CASSESIGRNTIYF	TGTGCCAGCAGTGAATCAATCGGGAGAAACACCATATATTTT
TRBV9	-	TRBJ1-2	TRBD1	CASSVEGQANYGYTF	TGTGCCAGCAGCGTAGAAGGACAGGCTAACTATGGCTACACCTTC
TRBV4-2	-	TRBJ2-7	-	CASSQGSGQTYEQYF	TGTGCCAGCAGCCAAGGCTCTGGGCAGACCTACGAGCAGTACTTC
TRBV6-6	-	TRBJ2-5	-	CASSPQETQYF	TGTGCCAGCAGTCCTCAAGAGACCCAGTACTTC
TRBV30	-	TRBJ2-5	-	CAWSVRAYETQYF	TGTGCCTGGAGTGTACGGGCCTATGAGACCCAGTACTTC
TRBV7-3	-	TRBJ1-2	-	CASSLRRGYGYTF	TGTGCCAGCAGCTTAAGAAGGGGGTATGGCTACACCTTC
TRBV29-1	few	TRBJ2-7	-	CSAVGSSQGEQYF	TGCAGCGCCGTCGGATCTAGTCAGGGCGAGCAGTACTTC
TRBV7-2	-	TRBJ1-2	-	CASSLHSRGGYTF	TGTGCCAGCAGCTTGCACAGCCGGGGCGGCTACACCTTC
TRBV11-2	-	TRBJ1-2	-	CASSSPRGFYGYTF	TGTGCCAGCAGCTCCCCTCGGGGATTCTATGGCTACACCTTC
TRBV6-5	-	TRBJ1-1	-	CASRQQRLAGAFF	TGTGCCAGCAGACAGCAACGATTAGCAGGAGCTTTCTTT
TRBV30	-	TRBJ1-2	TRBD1	CAWFRGRRGYTF	TGTGCCTGGTTCAGGGGGCGACGTGGCTACACCTTC
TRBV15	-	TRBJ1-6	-	CATSRGMSGSPLHF	TGTGCCACCAGCAGAGGGATGAGTGGTTCACCCCTCCACTTT
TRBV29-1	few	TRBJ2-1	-	CSGGANEQFF	TGCAGCGGGGGGGCTAATGAGCAGTTCTTC
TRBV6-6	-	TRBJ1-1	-	CATLRGGYTEAFF	TGTGCCACCCTTAGGGGGGGGTACACTGAAGCTTTCTTT
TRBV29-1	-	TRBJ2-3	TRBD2	CSVARTSGGGDTQYF	TGCAGCGTTGCCCGGACTAGCGGTGGAGGGGATACGCAGTATTTT
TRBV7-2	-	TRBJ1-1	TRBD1	CASSLDRVGF	TGTGCCAGCAGCTTGGACAGGGTAGGGTTT
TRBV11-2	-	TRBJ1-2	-	CASSLTQGIYGYTF	TGTGCCAGCAGCTTAACGCAGGGAATATATGGCTACACCTTC
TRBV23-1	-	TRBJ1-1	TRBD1	CASSAQGARDTEAFF	TGCGCCAGCAGCGCACAGGGGGCCAGGGACACTGAAGCTTTCTTT
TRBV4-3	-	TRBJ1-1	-	CASSQAHSNTEAFF	TGCGCCAGCAGCCAAGCACACAGCAACACTGAAGCTTTCTTT
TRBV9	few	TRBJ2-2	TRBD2	CASSVGVAGVTGELFF	TGTGCCAGCAGCGTAGGAGTAGCGGGGGTCACCGGGGAGCTGTTTTTT
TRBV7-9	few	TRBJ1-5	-	CASSSTSNQPQHF	TGTGCCAGCAGCTCCACTAGCAATCAGCCCCAGCATTTT
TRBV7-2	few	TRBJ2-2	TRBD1	CASSGQGTVGELFF	TGTGCCAGCAGCGGACAGGGGACAGTAGGGGAGCTGTTTTTT
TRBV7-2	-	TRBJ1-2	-	CASSLGGEGYGYTF	TGTGCCAGCAGCTTAGGAGGGGAAGGATATGGCTACACCTTC
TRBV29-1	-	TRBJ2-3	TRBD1	CSVDTGARDTQYF	TGCAGCGTTGATACAGGGGCACGAGATACGCAGTATTTT
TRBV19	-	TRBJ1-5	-	CASSIRINQPQHF	TGTGCCAGTAGTATCCGGATCAATCAGCCCCAGCATTTT
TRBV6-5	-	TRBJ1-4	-	CASSRPGLDEKLFF	TGTGCCAGCAGTCGACCGGGACTGGATGAAAAACTGTTTTTT
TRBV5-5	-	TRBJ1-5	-	CASSALVTGISNQPQHF	TGTGCCAGCAGCGCTCTGGTGACAGGAATTAGCAATCAGCCCCAGCATTTT
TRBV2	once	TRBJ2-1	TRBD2	CASRGTSGGFEQFF	TGTGCCAGCAGGGGGACTAGCGGGGGATTTGAGCAGTTCTTC
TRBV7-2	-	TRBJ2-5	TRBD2	CASSFSGGETQYF	TGTGCCAGCAGCTTCAGCGGGGGAGAGACCCAGTACTTC
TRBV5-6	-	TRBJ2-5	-	CASSFAGAETQYF	TGTGCCAGCAGCTTTGCAGGGGCGGAGACCCAGTACTTC
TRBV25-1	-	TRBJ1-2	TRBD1	CASSESDRVGYGYTF	TGTGCCAGCAGTGAATCGGACAGGGTGGGATATGGCTACACCTTC